The 4 T cell receptor beta chains listed next were all sequenced from one sample in a study of cytomegalovirus exposure and HLA in healthy donors. The primer mix had 60 Vbeta and 13 Jbeta primers. Measured with immunoSEQ multiplex PCR; TCRdb has only the in-frame clones, and not every one. The data hold about 59,000 clones, with roughly 77% observed a single time. Sequencing was carried out using PBMCs. The receptors stem from a young man in good health and CMV-seropositive.

A few counts support this clone. This sequence joins TRBV6-4 and TRBJ2-3, with D tentatively TRBD2 (6 bases). The CDR3 covers 15 residues. The V gene's germline CDR1 is MRHNA and CDR2 SNTAGT. The V and J ends lost 4 bases and 6 bases respectively, with 17 bases between them. CDR3 nucleotides: TGTGCCAGCAGTGCCTCCGGGGGTGCCACGGATACGCAGTATTTT. Translated, it gives CASSASGGATDTQYF.

In DNA form, the CDR3 reads TGTGCCAGCACCCTCGACAGGGTTGGCTACACCTTC. It specifies CASTLDRVGYTF. The chain employs TRBV2 and TRBJ1-2; TRBD1 aligns across 7 bases. The CDR3 length is 12 residues. The V and J ends lost 7 bases and 7 bases, in that order; junction bases with no gene match: 6. The V gene's germline CDR1 is SNHLY and CDR2 FYNNEI.

This clone was observed a few times. The chain carries TRBV28 and TRBJ1-2, with 8 positions matching TRBD1. J lost 8 bases, V lost 2 bases, and 7 bases had no gene match. The germline gives CDR1 MDHEN, CDR2 SYDVKM. The CDR3 covers 14 residues. The CDR3 DNA sequence: TGTGCCAGCAGTTTAGCCCCCGACAGGGGAGGCTACACCTTC. Its translation: CASSLAPDRGGYTF.

This chain connects TRBV20-1 to TRBJ2-7; weak D call: TRBD1 (6 bases). This CDR3 has 11 amino acids. CDR1 and CDR2 from the germline V gene are DFQATT and SNEGSKA (reference sequence). Deletions cut 3 bases from V and 10 bases from J, with 13 bases between. The CDR3 DNA is TGCAGTGCTAGTTCTCCAGGGGCACAGTACTTC. This sequence encodes CSASSPGAQYF.